These T cell receptor beta chains were read from a single sample in a study of T cell repertoires in cytomegalovirus infection. For these receptors, no antigen is known. TCRdb independently ran MiXCR on the reads; one entry per CDR3 protein. This table holds about 71,000 distinct CDR3 sequences, 20% to 25% found once. Sequencing was performed on CD8+ T cells from cultured PBMCs, taken from culture after CMV antigen stimulation. These receptors all come from a human donor in good health (CMV status not recorded). Some clones in this sample may be carry-over from other donors' samples. Both conserved end residues are part of each CDR3. A D gene is named only where the DNA matches it firmly. Clone size is not always given. Where it is, it says once, few, many or a class for expanded clones.

TRBJ2-4 | few | TRBV6-6 | . | TGTGCCAGCAGTTACTTTGACGGACAAAGGGGAAACATTCAGTACTTC | CASSYFDGQRGNIQYF
TRBJ1-2 | few | TRBV7-8 | TRBD1 | TGTGCCAGCAGCGACCCCGGGACAGCATATGGCTACACCTTC | CASSDPGTAYGYTF
TRBJ2-7 | . | TRBV9 | TRBD1 | TGTGCCAGCAGCGTAGAAGGGACAGGGGGCGACGAGCAGTACTTC | CASSVEGTGGDEQYF
TRBJ1-3 | . | TRBV28 | . | TGTGCCAGCGAGAATAGTTTGGGGGAGCCTGGAAACACCATATATTTT | CASENSLGEPGNTIYF
TRBJ1-6 | many | TRBV4-3 | . | TGCGCCAGCAGCCAAGACAGCGGCGGAAATAATTCACCCCTCCACTTT | CASSQDSGGNNSPLHF
TRBJ2-2 | few | TRBV7-8 | . | TGTGCCAGCAGCTTAGTGGGGGGTTGGGCGGGCACCGGGGAGCTGTTTTTT | CASSLVGGWAGTGELFF
TRBJ1-2 | . | TRBV6-5 | . | TGTGCCAGCAGTCCCAACCTTGGAGGTTCCTACTATGGCTACACCTTC | CASSPNLGGSYYGYTF
TRBJ2-7 | many | TRBV7-3 | . | TGTGCCAGCAGCCCGACGGGCTCTCCCTACGAGCAGTACTTC | CASSPTGSPYEQYF
TRBJ1-6 | . | TRBV27 | . | TGTGCCAGCAGTTTATTTCAGAGCTCCTATAATTCACCCCTCCACTTT | CASSLFQSSYNSPLHF
TRBJ2-7 | . | TRBV6-1 | TRBD2 | TGTGCCAGCAGGGAACTAGCGGGGGCCTCCTACGAGCAGTACTTC | CASRELAGASYEQYF
TRBJ2-7 | . | TRBV6-6 | . | TGTGCCAGCAGTTACCTGGGGCCCTACGAGCAGTACTTC | CASSYLGPYEQYF
TRBJ1-5 | many | TRBV19 | . | TGTGCCAGTAGTATCTGGGGTTTGAGCAATCAGCCCCAGCATTTT | CASSIWGLSNQPQHF
TRBJ1-4 | . | TRBV6-5 | TRBD1 | TGTGCCAGCAGTCCCCAAAACCGGGGACAGGTTGGGGGAAAACTGTTTTTT | CASSPQNRGQVGGKLFF